This entry describes one T cell receptor (beta chain). The antigen is not known. The sample belongs to a study of T cell responses to AZD1222 COVID-19 vaccine. Sequencing was performed with immunoSEQ multiplex PCR; in TCRdb, only in-frame clones are kept and a portion is missing. The profile shows approximately 100,000 clones, over 85% of them singletons. Per germline, CDR1 MDHEN and CDR2 SYDVKM. V shed 8 bases and J shed 8 bases, with 10 bases lying between them. This CDR3 is 11 amino acids long. The study, taken as a whole, reports: Nearly half of unique spike-specific TCRs reportedly avoided B.1.351 and B.1.1.7 mutated regions. Vaccine-related CD4 TCRs covered spike, predominating at 160-218 and 743-854. In all cases, repertoires were sampled only after the peak T cell response. Clonal diversity was possibly underestimated, and white British individuals and females predominated among donors.

The material sequenced was peripheral blood, taken on day 0 of AZD1222 vaccination. The origin of this receptor is an adult in good health. This chain connects TRBV28 to TRBJ2-1; no reliable D call. The CDR3 DNA sequence: TGTGCCAGCGGCCCGGTGGATGAGCAGTTCTTC. Amino acids: CASGPVDEQFF.